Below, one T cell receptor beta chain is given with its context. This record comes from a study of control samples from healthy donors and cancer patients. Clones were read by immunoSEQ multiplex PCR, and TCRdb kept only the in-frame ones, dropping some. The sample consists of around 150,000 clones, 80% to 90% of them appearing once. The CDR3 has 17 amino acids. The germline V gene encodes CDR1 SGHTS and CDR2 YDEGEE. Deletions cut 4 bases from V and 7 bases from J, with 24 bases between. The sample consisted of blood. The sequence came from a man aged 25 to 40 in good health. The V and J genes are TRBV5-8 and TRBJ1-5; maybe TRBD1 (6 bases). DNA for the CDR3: TGTGCCAGCAGCCCCAACGGAGGAGGGGGAAGAGGCCAGCCCCAGCATTTT. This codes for CASSPNGGGGRGQPQHF.